This T cell receptor (beta chain) was retrieved from a study of vaccination and CD4 T cells after COVID-19. Looking at the study overall: It was a median around 100 days after diagnosis, with a range of 35 to 161, that post-COVID samples were drawn.

From germline, CDR1 is SGHTA and CDR2 FQGTGA. The V end lost 5 bases, the J end lost 6 bases, and 17 bases lay between the germline ends. CDR3 size: 14 residues. Oncomine TCR Beta short-read sequencing was applied to DNA from cultured CD4+ T cells. Each CDR3 protein is one row after TCRdb ran MiXCR on the PCR reads. The sample yields approximately 23,000 distinct CDR3 sequences, 32% seen once. Study-level findings and limits: The median number of SARS-CoV-2-reactive clonotypes increased from around 21 to 38, a change that did not reach significance. In convalescent patients, 304 of 307 vaccine-specific clones were mono-reactive for SARS-CoV-2 spike.

This sample's treatment: roughly 11-day PBMC culture with coronavirus spike peptide pools or control peptides (ViraFEST assay). Fresh replacement IL-2 medium substituted for half the medium on days 3 and 7. With respect to this clonotype: Its antigen remains unidentified.

The rearrangement joins TRBV7-3 to TRBJ2-7, with a weak D call TRBD2 (6 bases). The receptor was derived from a human donor with COVID-19. Material for sequencing was cultured CD4+ T cells from blood. CDR3 sequence (DNA): TGTGCCAGCAGCGCGTCGGGGAGGTTAGGCGAGCAGTACTTC. Encoded protein: CASSASGRLGEQYF.